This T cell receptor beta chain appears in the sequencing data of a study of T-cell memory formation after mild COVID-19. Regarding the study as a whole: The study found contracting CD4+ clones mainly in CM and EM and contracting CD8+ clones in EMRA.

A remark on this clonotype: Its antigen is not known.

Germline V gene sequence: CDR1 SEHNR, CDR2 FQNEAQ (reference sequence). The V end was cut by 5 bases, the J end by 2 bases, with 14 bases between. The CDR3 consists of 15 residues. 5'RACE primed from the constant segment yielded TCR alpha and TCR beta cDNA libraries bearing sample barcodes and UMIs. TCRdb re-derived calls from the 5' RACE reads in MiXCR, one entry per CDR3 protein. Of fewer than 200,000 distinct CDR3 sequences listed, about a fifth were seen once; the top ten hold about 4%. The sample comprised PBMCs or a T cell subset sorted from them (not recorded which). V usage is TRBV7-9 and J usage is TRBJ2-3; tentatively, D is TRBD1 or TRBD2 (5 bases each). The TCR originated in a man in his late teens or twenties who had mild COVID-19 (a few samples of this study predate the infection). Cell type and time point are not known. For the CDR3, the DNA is TGTGCCAGCAGCCCAGCCGGGGCCAACACAGATACGCAGTATTTT. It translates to CASSPAGANTDTQYF.